The 17 T cell receptor beta chains below were found in one sample sequenced in a study of glioma-infiltrating T cells after dendritic cell vaccination. The protocol was immunoSEQ multiplex PCR, while the TCRdb copy is restricted to in-frame clones and leaves out a portion. Here the sample spans tens of thousands of clones, roughly four fifths being singletons. The sample was blood, taken before dendritic cell vaccination. The receptors stem from a human donor with glioblastoma.

This rearrangement joins TRBV5-6 to TRBJ2-7; D perhaps matches TRBD2 (5 bases). Trimming pared 1 base from V and 11 bases from J, leaving 19 bases between. There are 14 residues in the CDR3. Germline V gene data show CDR1 as SGHDT and CDR2 as YYEEEE. The CDR3 DNA sequence: TGTGCCAGCAGCTTGAGGCTGACGGCGGCGGAGGAGTACTTC. Amino acids: CASSLRLTAAEEYF.

The chain has TRBV29-1 and TRBJ1-4; possibly TRBD1 for D (5 bases). This CDR3 is 14 amino acids long. V lost 5 bases to trimming and J lost 0 bases, with 10 bases between them. CDR1 is SQVTM and CDR2 is ANQGSEA in the germline V gene. CDR3 coding DNA: TGCAGCGTTTATATAGGGGCAACTAATGAAAAACTGTTTTTT. Its protein is CSVYIGATNEKLFF.

This clone was observed a few times. The rearrangement uses TRBV19 and TRBJ1-5; D ambiguous. CDR1 and CDR2 (germline): LNHDA, SQIVND (reference sequence). This CDR3 comprises 13 residues. The ends were cut back, 6 bases at V and 3 bases at J, with 9 bases in the middle. The CDR3 here is CASSFRDNQPQHF. DNA of the CDR3: TGTGCCAGTAGCTTCCGAGACAATCAGCCCCAGCATTTT. The full variable domain, in which reference TRBV19 and TRBJ1-5 provide the parts outside the CDR3, is DGGITQSPKYLFRKEGQNVTLSCEQNLNHDAMYWYRQDPGQGLRLIYYSQIVNDFQKGDIAEGYSVSREKKESFPLTVTSAQKNPTAFYLCASSFRDNQPQHFGDGTRLSIL.

This clone appeared once. The J gene is TRBJ1-6, the V gene TRBV12-5; D gene ambiguous. V was trimmed by 0 bases and J by 10 bases, leaving 4 bases between them. This CDR3 spans 12 amino acids. CDR1 and CDR2 (germline): LGHNT, FRNRAP. The CDR3 region is CASGLVRSPLHF. CDR3 sequence (DNA): TGTGCTAGTGGTTTGGTACGGTCACCCCTCCACTTT.

V usage is TRBV28 and J usage is TRBJ2-4; TRBD1 matches at 9 bases. This CDR3 has 16 residues. Germline CDR1 and CDR2: MDHEN and SYDVKM. The junction had 7 bases not matched to a gene; V was cut back by 2 bases and J by 5 bases. The CDR3 DNA reads as TGTGCCAGCAGTTTAGGCTGGGGACAGGGCGAAAACATTCAGTACTTC. Translating gives CASSLGWGQGENIQYF.

The chain uses TRBV5-1 and TRBJ1-4, with 7 positions matching TRBD1. The CDR3 contains 14 residues. From germline, CDR1 is SGHRS and CDR2 YFSETQ. After removal of 4 bases from V and 2 bases from J, the junction contained 2 bases not matched to a gene. CDR3 in amino acids: CASSPGGTNEKLFF. Here the CDR3 DNA reads TGCGCCAGCAGCCCAGGGGGTACTAATGAAAAACTGTTTTTT.

The CDR3 nucleotides read TGTGCCAGCAGTTCGGCCAGGGGAACTGAAAAACTGTTTTTT. Translating it yields CASSSARGTEKLFF. The chain couples TRBV6-1 to TRBJ1-4, with TRBD1 as a possible D gene (6 bases). CDR1 and CDR2 from the germline V gene are MNHNS and SASEGT. V lost 5 bases to trimming and J lost 7 bases, with 14 bases between them. The CDR3 consists of 14 residues.

CDR3 sequence (DNA): TGTGCGTCACGACGAGACAGGGACCCTGGAAACACCATATATTTT. Translated, it gives CASRRDRDPGNTIYF. The chain has TRBV6-1 and TRBJ1-3; 7 bases are shared with TRBD1. CDR1 is MNHNS and CDR2 is SASEGT in the germline V gene. The CDR3 covers 15 residues.

The genes are TRBV6-6 and TRBJ1-5; 10 bases are a match to TRBD1. CDR3 length equals 16 residues. Germline V gives CDR1 MNHNY, CDR2 SVGAGI (reference sequence). The ends lost 0 bases at V and 5 bases at J; junction bases unmatched: 4. This CDR3 is CASSYSPTGGDQPQHF. DNA of the CDR3: TGTGCCAGCAGTTACTCCCCGACAGGGGGCGATCAGCCCCAGCATTTT.

The V and J genes are TRBV4-1 and TRBJ2-7; TRBD2 matches 12 bases. V was pared by 3 bases and J by 7 bases, with 7 bases of the junction left unmatched. The CDR3 spans 15 residues. From germline, CDR1 is MGHRA and CDR2 YSYEKL. The CDR3 DNA reads TGCGCCAGCAGCCACCTAGCGGGGGGGCCTAAGGAGCAGTACTTC. Its translation is CASSHLAGGPKEQYF.

This chain joins TRBV4-1 and TRBJ2-5; D is unresolved. The DNA matches TRBJ2-7 better at its end, which makes the J call doubtful. This CDR3 has 14 residues. The germline gives CDR1 MGHRA, CDR2 YSYEKL. The CDR3 nucleotides are TGCGCCAGCAGCCAAGGGCTCTGGAGCTACGAGCAGTACTTC. The encoded protein is CASSQGLWSYEQYF.

The chain joins TRBV10-2 to TRBJ2-5; 7 bases agree with TRBD2. V shed 2 bases and J 5 bases; nucleotides not matched to a gene: 8. The CDR3 runs 15 residues. CDR1 is WSHSY and CDR2 is SAAADI in the germline V gene. The CDR3 DNA reads TGCGCCAGCAGTGAGCTCACGGGGGGTTTTGAGACCCAGTACTTC. Its translation is CASSELTGGFETQYF.

The chain employs TRBV27 and TRBJ2-7; 11 bases are shared with TRBD2. CDR3 length: 14 amino acids. V shed 5 bases, J shed 4 bases, and the junction held 4 bases outside the gene matches. CDR1 and CDR2 (germline): MNHEY, SMNVEV (reference sequence). The CDR3 DNA is TGTGCCAGCAGTATAGCGGGGGGGCGGTACGAGCAGTACTTC. It is translated as CASSIAGGRYEQYF.

There are a few counts of this clone. This chain links TRBV19 with TRBJ1-3, with 12 bases identical to TRBD1. Germline trimming cut 8 bases from V and 0 bases from J; bases unmatched to any gene: 8. The length of the CDR3 is 17 residues. Germline V gene sequence: CDR1 LNHDA, CDR2 SQIVND (reference sequence). CDR3: CASGGTGGPRSGNTIYF. CDR3 bases: TGTGCCAGTGGCGGGACAGGGGGCCCCCGCTCTGGAAACACCATATATTTT.

The chain employs TRBV4-2 and TRBJ2-3; TRBD2 aligns across 11 bases. Germline loops: CDR1 LGHNA, CDR2 YNFKEQ. The CDR3 is 18 residues long. With V trimmed by 2 bases and J by 0 bases, 7 bases remained unmatched. Written as DNA, the CDR3 is TGTGCCAGCAGCCAAAGGCTAGCGGGGGGATCTAGCACAGATACGCAGTATTTT. Translation gives CASSQRLAGGSSTDTQYF.

This chain joins TRBV29-1 and TRBJ2-4; D may be TRBD2 (5 bases). CDR1 and CDR2 from the germline V gene are SQVTM and ANQGSEA. The germline V and J ends were trimmed by 7 bases and 2 bases, with 18 bases remaining between them. This CDR3 spans 15 amino acids. CDR3 sequence reads: CSASAGGLTKNIQYF. The CDR3 DNA reads as TGCAGCGCCTCAGCTGGAGGCCTAACCAAAAACATTCAGTACTTC.

The CDR3 sequence is CATRQGSTNQPQHF. CDR3 DNA: TGCGCCACCCGACAGGGTTCGACGAATCAGCCCCAGCATTTT. V usage is TRBV10-2 and J usage is TRBJ1-5, with TRBD1 matching over 7 bases. The ends lost 10 bases at V and 4 bases at J; junction bases unmatched: 10. CDR3 length: 14 amino acids. The germline V gene has CDR1 WSHSY and CDR2 SAAADI.